This T cell receptor (beta chain) emerged from a study of beta chain features in type 1 diabetes. Study results and caveats: Type 1 diabetes patients had moderately but significantly shorter TCRB CDR3s in all four CD4+ subsets. It was among patients, rather than healthy donors, that naive, central memory and Treg TCRB repertoires appeared more similar.

The isolated RNA, all of it, was reverse transcribed, so expressed TCRB transcripts were what got sequenced. TCRdb keeps only in-frame clones here, not all; method: immunoSEQ multiplex PCR. This table has some 150,000 clones, about an eighth appearing once. This clone was recorded a few times. Its antigen is unidentified. With V trimmed by 0 bases and J by 0 bases, 7 bases remained unmatched. The CDR3 is made up of 18 amino acids. Germline CDR1 SGDLS, CDR2 YYNGEE. Sequenced: central memory CD4+ T cells from blood. V gene TRBV9 combines with J gene TRBJ2-5, with TRBD2 matching over 11 bases. This TCR derives from a man between 18 and 35 years old with type 1 diabetes. The CDR3: CASSVAMLAGGNQETQYF. The CDR3, as DNA: TGTGCCAGCAGCGTAGCGATGCTAGCGGGGGGAAACCAAGAGACCCAGTACTTC.